These 18 T cell receptor beta chains came from one sample sequenced in a study of shared clonotypes between healthy human individuals. Only in-frame clones appear in the TCRdb table, and some are missing; sequencing was by immunoSEQ multiplex PCR. The data contain around 600,000 clones, about 96% of them seen just once; the ten biggest clones take up approximately 0.057%. Material for sequencing was naive CD4+ T cells sorted from blood. Subset in this sample: CD45RA+ positively selected. These receptor sequences come from a woman aged 25 to 39 in good health.

This sequence joins TRBV5-1 and TRBJ2-5; D is possibly TRBD2 (5 bases). The V end was cut by 4 bases, the J end by 5 bases, with 21 bases between. The CDR3 contains 16 residues. From germline, CDR1 is SGHRS and CDR2 YFSETQ. CDR3 in amino acids: CASSANHGVALETQYF. CDR3 DNA: TGCGCCAGCAGCGCAAATCACGGGGTTGCGTTGGAGACCCAGTACTTC.

The chain recombines TRBV23-1 with TRBJ2-1, with 11 bases aligning to TRBD2. TRBV23-1 is an ORF for which the function is uncertain. Trimming took 3 bases from V and 4 from J; bases not matched to a gene: 5. The CDR3 length is 16 residues. CDR3 residues: CASSQPGLADYNEQFF. As DNA, the CDR3 is TGCGCCAGCAGTCAGCCGGGACTAGCGGATTACAATGAGCAGTTCTTC.

The rearrangement links TRBV6-5 to TRBJ2-2; 8 nucleotides match TRBD1. The germline CDR1 and CDR2 sequences are MNHEY and SVGAGI. Trimming removed 2 bases from V and 5 bases from J; junction bases left unmatched: 4. The CDR3 length is 15 residues. In DNA form, the CDR3 reads TGTGCCAGCAGTTACACAGGGGGATGGACCGGGGAGCTGTTTTTT. Translating gives CASSYTGGWTGELFF.

The rearrangement joins TRBV6-6 to TRBJ1-2; the match to TRBD1 covers 8 bases. Germline V CDR1 and CDR2: MNHNY, SVGAGI (reference sequence). Trimming took 5 bases from V and 4 from J; bases not matched to a gene: 3. This CDR3 spans 13 amino acids. The chain's CDR3 is CASSPGGVYGYTF. As DNA, the CDR3 is TGTGCCAGCAGTCCAGGGGGCGTCTATGGCTACACCTTC.

The chain recombines TRBV11-3 with TRBJ2-1; D unresolved. CDR3 length: 13 residues. V was pared by 1 base and J by 4 bases, with 5 bases between. Per the germline V gene, CDR1 is SGHNT and CDR2 is YENEEA. The CDR3 loop is CASSLGVYNEQFF. CDR3 bases: TGTGCCAGCAGCTTAGGGGTTTACAATGAGCAGTTCTTC.

The chain links TRBV27 to TRBJ1-2; TRBD1 aligns across 8 bases. The germline CDR1 and CDR2 sequences are MNHEY and SMNVEV (reference sequence). Trimming took 5 bases from V and 5 from J; bases not matched to a gene: 4. This CDR3 is built from 13 residues. The CDR3 region is CASSRDRNYGYTF. For the CDR3, the DNA is TGTGCCAGCAGTAGGGACAGGAATTATGGCTACACCTTC.

This clone appeared a single time. This sequence joins TRBV23-1 and TRBJ2-7; a weak D match, TRBD1 (5 bases). TRBV23-1 is sorted into the ORF group, with uncertain function. The V end lost 0 bases, the J end lost 7 bases, and 19 bases lay between the germline ends. The CDR3 covers 16 residues. The CDR3 DNA sequence: TGCGCCAGCAGTCAATCGTTTAACCACAGGTTTTATGAGCAGTACTTC. This encodes CASSQSFNHRFYEQYF.

The chain is built from TRBV4-1 and TRBJ1-4; a possible D gene is TRBD1 (6 bases). V lost 2 bases and J 0 bases, leaving 13 bases between the germline ends. This CDR3 comprises 17 residues. The V gene's germline CDR1 is MGHRA and CDR2 YSYEKL. The CDR3 protein is CASSQQGRRSTNEKLFF. The CDR3 DNA reads TGCGCCAGCAGCCAACAGGGGAGACGGTCAACTAATGAAAAACTGTTTTTT.

The sample holds one count of this clone. The V and J genes are TRBV28 and TRBJ2-7; 8 bases are shared with TRBD1. The germline V gene encodes CDR1 MDHEN and CDR2 SYDVKM. Trimming at V came to 4 bases and at J to 5 bases, leaving 4 bases not matched to a gene. CDR3 length: 13 residues. Written as DNA, the CDR3 is TGTGCCAGCAGTTCCCCGACAGGGGACGAGCAGTACTTC. Translation: CASSSPTGDEQYF.

This clone was found once. The chain couples TRBV28 to TRBJ1-3; 7 bases match TRBD1. Trimming took 4 bases from V and 10 from J; bases not matched to a gene: 4. The CDR3 is made up of 12 amino acids. CDR1 MDHEN and CDR2 SYDVKM come from the germline V gene. CDR3 DNA sequence: TGTGCCAGCAGTTCACAGGGGCGGACCATATATTTT. Protein sequence: CASSSQGRTIYF.

This clone has a single count. This rearrangement joins TRBV5-6 to TRBJ2-5; 7 nucleotides match TRBD2. V was pared by 4 bases and J by 4 bases, with 4 bases of the junction left unmatched. Germline V gives CDR1 SGHDT, CDR2 YYEEEE. The CDR3 contains 13 residues. CDR3 residues: CASSAGVLETQYF. The CDR3 DNA reads TGTGCCAGCAGCGCGGGAGTATTAGAGACCCAGTACTTC.

CDR3: CASSEALQGGFYNEQFF. The CDR3 DNA sequence: TGTGCCAGCAGTGAAGCGCTACAGGGGGGCTTCTACAATGAGCAGTTCTTC. This rearrangement joins TRBV6-1 to TRBJ2-1; 8 positions match TRBD1. Germline CDR1 and CDR2: MNHNS and SASEGT. V was pared by 0 bases and J by 3 bases, with 7 bases of the junction left unmatched. The CDR3 is 17 amino acids.

The chain employs TRBV19 and TRBJ2-3, with TRBD1 matching 7 bases. Germline V lookup: CDR1 LNHDA, CDR2 SQIVND (reference sequence). V gave up 5 bases and J gave up 6 bases; unmatched junction bases: 11. This CDR3 is built from 15 residues. CDR3 in amino acids: CASSGPGQRPDTQYF. The CDR3 DNA sequence: TGTGCCAGTAGTGGTCCGGGACAGAGACCCGATACGCAGTATTTT.

The chain carries TRBV11-2 and TRBJ2-3; weak D call: TRBD1 (6 bases). Germline assignment: CDR1 SGHAT and CDR2 FQNNGV. This CDR3 is 14 amino acids long. Trimming left V 4 bases short and J 2 bases short, with 10 bases between. This CDR3 is CASSSRTDTDTQYF. The CDR3 DNA sequence: TGTGCCAGCAGCTCCCGGACAGACACAGATACGCAGTATTTT.

The chain links TRBV19 to TRBJ2-7, with D possibly TRBD2 on 5 matching bases. Germline loops: CDR1 LNHDA, CDR2 SQIVND (reference sequence). The V gene lost 8 bases and the J gene lost 2 bases, with 19 bases spanning the gap. The CDR3 is 15 amino acids. As DNA, the CDR3 is TGTGCCAGTGGCTCAGTGGCGGGCCCTCCCTACGAGCAGTACTTC. Residues: CASGSVAGPPYEQYF.

This rearrangement joins TRBV23-1 to TRBJ1-1; TRBD1 might be the D (5 bases). TRBV23-1 has ORF status, its function being uncertain. V was cut by 10 bases and J by 1 base, with 13 bases left in between. This CDR3 comprises 13 residues. The CDR3 is CANQGRRNTEAFF. DNA of the CDR3: TGCGCCAACCAGGGTAGACGGAACACTGAAGCTTTCTTT.

This chain uses TRBV5-1 with TRBJ1-3; D not certain. Per the germline V gene, CDR1 is SGHRS and CDR2 is YFSETQ. The CDR3 totals 15 residues. Trimming took 4 bases from V and 0 from J, leaving 11 bases between them. The DNA for the CDR3 is TGCGCCAGCAGCCCCCTACAAGCCTCTGGAAACACCATATATTTT. Translating gives CASSPLQASGNTIYF.

This chain links TRBV25-1 with TRBJ2-7; 7 bases agree with TRBD1. The J segment lost 6 bases and the V segment lost 8 bases, leaving 16 bases of the junction unmatched. The germline gives CDR1 MGHDK, CDR2 SYGVNS. The CDR3 spans 15 residues. The CDR3 spells CASATVRGKTLEQYF. In nucleotides, the CDR3 is TGTGCCAGCGCTACGGTCAGGGGGAAGACTCTCGAGCAGTACTTC.